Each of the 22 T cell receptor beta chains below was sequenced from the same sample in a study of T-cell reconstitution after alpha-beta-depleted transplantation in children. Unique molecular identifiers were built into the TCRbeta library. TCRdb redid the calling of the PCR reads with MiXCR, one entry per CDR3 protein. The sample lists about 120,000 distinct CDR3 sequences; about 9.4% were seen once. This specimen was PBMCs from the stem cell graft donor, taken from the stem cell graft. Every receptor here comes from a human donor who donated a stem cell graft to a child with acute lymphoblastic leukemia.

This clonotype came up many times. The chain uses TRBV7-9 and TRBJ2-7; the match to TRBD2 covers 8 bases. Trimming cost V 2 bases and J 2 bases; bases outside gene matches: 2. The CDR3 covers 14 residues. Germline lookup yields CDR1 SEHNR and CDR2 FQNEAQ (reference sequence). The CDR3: CASSLIGRAYEQYF. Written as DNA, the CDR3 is TGTGCCAGCAGCTTAATCGGGAGGGCCTACGAGCAGTACTTC. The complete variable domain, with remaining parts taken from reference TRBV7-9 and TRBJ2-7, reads DTGVSQNPRHKITKRGQNVTFRCDPISEHNRLYWYRQTLGQGPEFLTYFQNEAQLEKSRLLSDRFSAERPKGSFSTLEIQRTEQGDSAMYLCASSLIGRAYEQYFGPGTRLTVT.

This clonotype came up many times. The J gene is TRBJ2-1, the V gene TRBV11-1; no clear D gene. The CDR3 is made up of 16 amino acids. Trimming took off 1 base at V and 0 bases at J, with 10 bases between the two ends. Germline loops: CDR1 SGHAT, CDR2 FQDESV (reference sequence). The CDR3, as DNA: TGTGCCAGCAGCTTAGAGGGTCCCATCTCCTACAATGAGCAGTTCTTC. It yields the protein CASSLEGPISYNEQFF.

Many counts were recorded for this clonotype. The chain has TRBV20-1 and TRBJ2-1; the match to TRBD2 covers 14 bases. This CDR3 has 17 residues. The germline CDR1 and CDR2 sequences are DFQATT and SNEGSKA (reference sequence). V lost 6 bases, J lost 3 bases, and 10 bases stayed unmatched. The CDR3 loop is CSASGLAGARIYNEQFF. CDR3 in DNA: TGCAGTGCGTCGGGACTAGCGGGGGCCCGGATCTACAATGAGCAGTTCTTC.

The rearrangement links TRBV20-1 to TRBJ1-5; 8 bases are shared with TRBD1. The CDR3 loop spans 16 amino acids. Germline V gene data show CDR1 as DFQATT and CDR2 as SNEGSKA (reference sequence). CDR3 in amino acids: CCARAMAGGMNQPQHF. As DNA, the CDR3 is TGCTGCGCTAGAGCGATGGCAGGGGGCATGAATCAGCCCCAGCATTTT.

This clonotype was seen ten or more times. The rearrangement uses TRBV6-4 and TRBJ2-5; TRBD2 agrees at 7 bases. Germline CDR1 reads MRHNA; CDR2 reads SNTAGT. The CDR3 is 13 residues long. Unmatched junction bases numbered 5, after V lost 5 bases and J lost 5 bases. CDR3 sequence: CASSQELAETQYF. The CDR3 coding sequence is TGTGCCAGCAGTCAGGAACTAGCGGAGACCCAGTACTTC.

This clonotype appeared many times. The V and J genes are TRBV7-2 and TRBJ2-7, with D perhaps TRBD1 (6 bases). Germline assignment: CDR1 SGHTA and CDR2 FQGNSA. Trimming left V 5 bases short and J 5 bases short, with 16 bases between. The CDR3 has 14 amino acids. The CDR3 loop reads CASSRRQVANEQYF. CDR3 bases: TGTGCCAGCAGCCGCAGACAGGTTGCGAACGAGCAGTACTTC.

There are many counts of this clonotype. CDR3: CSARGQGVGNEQFF. CDR3 bases: TGCAGTGCTAGAGGACAGGGGGTTGGCAATGAGCAGTTCTTC. J is TRBJ2-1 and V is TRBV20-1; TRBD1 aligns across 9 bases. V shed 1 base, J shed 6 bases, and the junction held 4 bases outside the gene matches. The CDR3 loop spans 14 amino acids. Germline lookup yields CDR1 DFQATT and CDR2 SNEGSKA (reference sequence).

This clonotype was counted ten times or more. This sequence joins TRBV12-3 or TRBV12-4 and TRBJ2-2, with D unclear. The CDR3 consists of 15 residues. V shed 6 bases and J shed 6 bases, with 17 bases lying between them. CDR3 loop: CASSSTYADAGELFF. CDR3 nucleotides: TGTGCCAGCAGCTCCACGTACGCCGACGCCGGGGAGCTGTTTTTT.

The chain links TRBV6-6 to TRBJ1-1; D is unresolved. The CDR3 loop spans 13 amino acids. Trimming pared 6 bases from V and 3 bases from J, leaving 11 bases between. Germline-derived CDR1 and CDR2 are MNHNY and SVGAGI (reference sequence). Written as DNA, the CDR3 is TGTGCCAGCAGACCCATACCGGACACTGAAGCTTTCTTT. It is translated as CASRPIPDTEAFF.

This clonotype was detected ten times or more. The chain's CDR3 is CASSGPQTGTSGINPLYEQYF. CDR3 DNA sequence: TGTGCCAGCAGCGGACCACAAACCGGGACTAGCGGGATAAATCCTCTCTACGAGCAGTACTTC. The rearrangement uses TRBV11-1 and TRBJ2-7, with TRBD2 identical over 13 bases. The CDR3 has 21 residues. V lost 5 bases, J lost 3 bases, and 22 bases stayed unmatched. The germline V gene encodes CDR1 SGHAT and CDR2 FQDESV (reference sequence).

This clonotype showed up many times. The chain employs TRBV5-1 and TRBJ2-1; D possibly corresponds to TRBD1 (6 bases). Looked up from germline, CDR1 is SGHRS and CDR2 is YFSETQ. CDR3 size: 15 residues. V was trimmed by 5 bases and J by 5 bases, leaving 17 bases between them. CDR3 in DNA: TGCGCCAGCAGTTCTACCGGGACAAAGGACAATGAGCAGTTCTTC. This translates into CASSSTGTKDNEQFF.

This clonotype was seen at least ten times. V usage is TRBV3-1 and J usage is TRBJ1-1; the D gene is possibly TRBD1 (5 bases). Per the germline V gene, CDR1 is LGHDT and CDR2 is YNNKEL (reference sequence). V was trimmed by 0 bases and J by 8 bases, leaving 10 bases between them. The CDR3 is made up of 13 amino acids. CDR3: CASSQDNGGEAFF. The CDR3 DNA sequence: TGTGCCAGCAGCCAAGATAATGGGGGGGAAGCTTTCTTT. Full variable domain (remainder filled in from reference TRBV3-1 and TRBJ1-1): DTAVSQTPKYLVTQMGNDKSIKCEQNLGHDTMYWYKQDSKKFLKIMFSYNNKELIINETVPNRFSPKSPDKAHLNLHINSLELGDSAVYFCASSQDNGGEAFFGQGTRLTVV.

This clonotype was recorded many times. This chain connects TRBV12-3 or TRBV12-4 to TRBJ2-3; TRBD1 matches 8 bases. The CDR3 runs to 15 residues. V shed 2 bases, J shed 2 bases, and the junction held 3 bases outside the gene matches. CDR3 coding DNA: TGTGCCAGCAGTTTACAGGGGGCCCCCACAGATACGCAGTATTTT. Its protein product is CASSLQGAPTDTQYF.

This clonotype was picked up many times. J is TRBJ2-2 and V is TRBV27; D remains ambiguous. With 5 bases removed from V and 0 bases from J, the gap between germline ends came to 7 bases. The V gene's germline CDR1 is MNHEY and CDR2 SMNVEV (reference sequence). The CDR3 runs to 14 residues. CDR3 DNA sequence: TGTGCCAGCAGTGTCAACGCGAACACCGGGGAGCTGTTTTTT. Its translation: CASSVNANTGELFF.

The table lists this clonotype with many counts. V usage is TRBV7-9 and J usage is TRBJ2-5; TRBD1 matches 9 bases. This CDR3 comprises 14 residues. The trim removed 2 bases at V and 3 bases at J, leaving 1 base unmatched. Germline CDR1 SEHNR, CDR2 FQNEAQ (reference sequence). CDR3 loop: CASSLTGGKETQYF. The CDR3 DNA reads TGTGCCAGCAGCTTAACAGGGGGCAAAGAGACCCAGTACTTC.

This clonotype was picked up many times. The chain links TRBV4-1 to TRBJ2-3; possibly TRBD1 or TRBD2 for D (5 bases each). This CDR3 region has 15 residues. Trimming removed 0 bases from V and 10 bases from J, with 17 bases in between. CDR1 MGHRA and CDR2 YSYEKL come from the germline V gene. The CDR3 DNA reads TGCGCCAGCAGCCAAGATGGGGCGGGTTTCAGGTCGCAGTATTTT. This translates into CASSQDGAGFRSQYF.

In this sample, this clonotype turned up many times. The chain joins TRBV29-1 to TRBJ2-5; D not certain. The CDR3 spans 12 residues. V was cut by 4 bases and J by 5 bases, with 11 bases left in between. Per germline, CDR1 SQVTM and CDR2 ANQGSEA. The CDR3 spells CSVVPYRETQYF. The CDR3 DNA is TGCAGCGTTGTCCCCTATCGGGAGACCCAGTACTTC.

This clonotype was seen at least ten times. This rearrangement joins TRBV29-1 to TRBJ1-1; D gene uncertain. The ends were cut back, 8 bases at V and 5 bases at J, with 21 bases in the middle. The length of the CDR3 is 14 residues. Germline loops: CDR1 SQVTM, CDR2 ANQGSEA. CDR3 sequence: CSLLRWDSGTEAFF. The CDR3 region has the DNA TGCAGCCTCCTCCGGTGGGATTCGGGGACTGAAGCTTTCTTT.

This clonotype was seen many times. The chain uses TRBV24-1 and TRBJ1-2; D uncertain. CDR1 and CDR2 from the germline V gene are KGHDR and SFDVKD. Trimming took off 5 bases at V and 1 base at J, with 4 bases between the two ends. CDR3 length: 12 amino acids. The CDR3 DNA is TGTGCCACCAGTGGTAATAACTATGGCTACACCTTC. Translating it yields CATSGNNYGYTF.

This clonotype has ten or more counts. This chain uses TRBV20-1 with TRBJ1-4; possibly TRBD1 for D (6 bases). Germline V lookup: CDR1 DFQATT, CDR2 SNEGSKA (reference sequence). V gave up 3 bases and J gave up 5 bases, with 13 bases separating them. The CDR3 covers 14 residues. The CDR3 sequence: CSASLGQFNEKLFF. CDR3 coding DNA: TGCAGTGCTAGCCTAGGACAGTTCAATGAAAAACTGTTTTTT.

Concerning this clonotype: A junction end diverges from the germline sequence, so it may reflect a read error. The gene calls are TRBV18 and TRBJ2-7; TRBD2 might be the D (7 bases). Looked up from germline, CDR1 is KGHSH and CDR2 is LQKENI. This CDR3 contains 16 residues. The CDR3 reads CASSPSGGPSVDDQYF. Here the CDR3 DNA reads TGTGCCAGCTCACCATCCGGGGGGCCGTCCGTCGACGATCAGTACTTC.

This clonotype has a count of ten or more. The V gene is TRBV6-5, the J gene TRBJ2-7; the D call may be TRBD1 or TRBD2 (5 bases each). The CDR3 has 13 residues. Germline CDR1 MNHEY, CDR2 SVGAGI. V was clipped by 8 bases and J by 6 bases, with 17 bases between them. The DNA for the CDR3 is TGTGCCAGCCGGGGACGGCCTACCAGCGAGCAGTACTTC. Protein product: CASRGRPTSEQYF.